Presented here are 24 T cell receptor beta chains from one specimen sequenced in a study of T cells in Graves' hyperthyroidism and ophthalmopathy. Using RNA transcripts as the source, TCR beta CDR3 regions were amplified. Initially, a first-round RT-PCR of the TCR CDR3 employed the HTBI primer set. TCRdb fed the multiplex PCR reads into MiXCR, producing one record per CDR3 protein. The table lists around 250,000 distinct CDR3 sequences, roughly 15% of them singletons, with approximately 12% in the top ten. The sample taken for sequencing was blood. The origin of the receptors is a woman aged 40 to 50 with Graves' hyperthyroidism that later progressed to Graves' ophthalmopathy.

There are many counts of this clonotype. The chain is built from TRBV7-2 and TRBJ1-2, with a weak D call TRBD1 (6 bases). CDR3 length: 13 residues. The V end was cut by 3 bases, the J end by 4 bases, with 9 bases between. Germline CDR1 reads SGHTA; CDR2 reads FQGNSA. Here the CDR3 reads CASSFRGLYGYTF. Written as DNA, the CDR3 is TGTGCCAGCAGCTTCAGGGGCCTCTATGGCTACACCTTC.

The table lists this clonotype with a few counts. A clone one base away is much larger, so this may be a read error. The J gene is TRBJ2-2, the V gene TRBV7-8, with 16 bases identical to TRBD2. The CDR3 is 19 residues long. The germline V gene encodes CDR1 SGHVS and CDR2 FQNEAQ. CDR3 nucleotide sequence: TGTGCCAGCAGCTGGCCGGGACTAGCGGGAGGGGTCGCCACCGGGGAGCTGCTTTTT. Encoded protein: CASSWPGLAGGVATGELLF.

The rearrangement uses TRBV9 and TRBJ2-5; 10 bases line up with TRBD1. Germline V CDR1 and CDR2: SGDLS, YYNGEE. J was trimmed by 5 bases and V by 3 bases; bases with no gene match: 7. The CDR3 has 15 amino acids. The chain's CDR3 is CASSADRGLGETQYF. For the CDR3, the DNA is TGTGCCAGCAGCGCCGACAGGGGGCTGGGGGAGACCCAGTACTTC.

Points on this clonotype: A much larger clonotype is one base distant, so this may be a read error. This chain connects TRBV3-1 to TRBJ2-2; maybe TRBD2 (7 bases). CDR1 and CDR2 from the germline V gene are LGHDT and YNNKEL (reference sequence). The length of the CDR3 is 16 residues. CDR3 DNA sequence: TGTACCAGCAGCCAATTTGCGGGGGCAAACACCGGGGAGCTGTTTTTT. Its translation is CTSSQFAGANTGELFF.

This clonotype was recorded at least ten times. The chain combines TRBV5-1 with TRBJ2-5, with 9 bases identical to TRBD1. Trimming cost V 5 bases and J 5 bases; bases outside gene matches: 10. The CDR3 length is 15 residues. Germline V gene data show CDR1 as SGHRS and CDR2 as YFSETQ. The CDR3 region has the DNA TGCGCCAGCAGTCAATCCGGGACAGGGATGGAGACCCAGTACTTC. Translation: CASSQSGTGMETQYF. Full variable domain (rest looked up from reference TRBV5-1 and TRBJ2-5): KAGVTQTPRYLIKTRGQQVTLSCSPISGHRSVSWYQQTPGQGLQFLFEYFSETQRNKGNFPGRFSGRQFSNSRSEMNVSTLELGDSALYLCASSQSGTGMETQYFGPGTRLLVL.

This clonotype was recorded at least ten times. The CDR3 DNA sequence: TGCAGCGTGACGACTAGCGGGTCCCTCACAGATACGCAGTATTTT. Translation: CSVTTSGSLTDTQYF. The genes are TRBV29-1 and TRBJ2-3, with 10 nucleotides matching TRBD2. CDR1 and CDR2 from the germline V gene are SQVTM and ANQGSEA. V gave up 6 bases and J gave up 2 bases; unmatched junction bases: 8. CDR3 size: 15 residues.

This clonotype occurred many times. This chain's CDR3 is CASRVGGSSYNEQFF. The DNA of the CDR3 is TGTGCCAGCAGGGTCGGCGGGAGCTCCTACAATGAGCAGTTCTTC. V gene TRBV12-3 or TRBV12-4 combines with J gene TRBJ2-1, with 7 bases identical to TRBD2. CDR3 size: 15 residues. The V segment lost 6 bases and the J segment 0 bases; nucleotides outside the gene matches: 5.

This clonotype was recorded at least ten times. This sequence joins TRBV28 and TRBJ1-5; tentative D call: TRBD1 (6 bases). Germline CDR1 and CDR2: MDHEN and SYDVKM. Trimming removed 3 bases from V and 2 bases from J, with 14 bases in between. CDR3 length: 16 amino acids. DNA of the CDR3: TGTGCCAGCAGTTTTGACGGGGGGCATGGCAATCAGCCCCAGCATTTT. It translates to CASSFDGGHGNQPQHF.

Of note for this clonotype: The junction and the germline gene differ at one end; a read error may be behind it. The chain links TRBV28 to TRBJ1-3; no clear D gene. The CDR3 sequence is 16 residues long. The germline V gene has CDR1 MDHEN and CDR2 SYDVKM. This CDR3 reads CASGLSPRSSGNTIYF. The DNA of the CDR3 is TGTGCCAGCGGTTTGTCCCCCCGGAGCTCTGGAAACACCATATATTTT.

In this sample, this clonotype turned up a few times. The rearrangement uses TRBV12-3 or TRBV12-4 and TRBJ1-2; 9 bases map to TRBD1. There are 14 residues in the CDR3. The trim removed 2 bases at V and 4 bases at J, leaving 2 bases unmatched. The CDR3 loop reads CASSLRTGAYGYTF. CDR3 nucleotides: TGTGCCAGCAGTTTAAGGACAGGGGCCTATGGCTACACCTTC.

This clonotype has at least ten counts. The V gene is TRBV12-3 or TRBV12-4, the J gene TRBJ2-2; no definite D call. V lost 3 bases and J lost 0, with 5 bases in between. This CDR3 comprises 14 residues. In nucleotides, the CDR3 is TGTGCCAGCAGTTTGGGGTCGAACACCGGGGAGCTGTTTTTT. Translation gives CASSLGSNTGELFF.

Many counts were recorded for this clonotype. The rearrangement links TRBV20-1 to TRBJ2-5, with a possible D match to TRBD1 (6 bases). Germline CDR1 is DFQATT and CDR2 is SNEGSKA (reference sequence). V shed 2 bases and J shed 5 bases, with 15 bases lying between them. This CDR3 has 14 residues. The DNA for the CDR3 is TGCAGTGCTAGAAGAGACAGGTTAGAGGAGACCCAGTACTTC. Amino acids: CSARRDRLEETQYF.

This clonotype appeared many times. CDR3 residues: CASSHYRDYYEQYF. In DNA, the CDR3 is TGTGCCAGCAGCCACTACAGGGATTACTACGAGCAGTACTTC. The J gene is TRBJ2-7, the V gene TRBV28, with D perhaps TRBD1 (6 bases). V lost 6 bases and J 3 bases, leaving 15 bases between the germline ends. The CDR3 covers 14 residues. Germline CDR1 and CDR2: MDHEN and SYDVKM.

The chain links TRBV18 to TRBJ2-7; TRBD1 might be the D (6 bases). The V gene's germline CDR1 is KGHSH and CDR2 LQKENI. CDR3 length: 13 residues. The V end was cut by 6 bases, the J end by 1 base, with 10 bases between. CDR3 in amino acids: CASSDGQSYEQYF. The CDR3 DNA reads as TGTGCCAGCTCGGACGGACAGTCCTACGAGCAGTACTTC.

The sample holds a few counts of this clonotype. V and J are TRBV10-3 and TRBJ2-7; D remains unclear. Germline V gives CDR1 ENHRY, CDR2 SYGVKD. Trimming removed 2 bases from V and 1 base from J, with 6 bases in between. This CDR3 comprises 13 residues. The CDR3 region is CAISEGPSYEQYF. The DNA of the CDR3 is TGTGCCATCAGTGAGGGACCATCCTACGAGCAGTACTTC.

The V and J genes are TRBV4-2 and TRBJ1-2; D not resolved. Looked up from germline, CDR1 is LGHNA and CDR2 is YNFKEQ. The ends were cut back, 0 bases at V and 4 bases at J, with 12 bases in the middle. This CDR3 region has 15 residues. CDR3 loop: CASSQDGGQPYGYTF. For the CDR3, the DNA is TGTGCCAGCAGCCAAGACGGCGGGCAGCCCTATGGCTACACCTTC.

This clonotype was observed many times. The V and J genes are TRBV30 and TRBJ2-6; D gene unclear. CDR3 size: 12 residues. The germline gives CDR1 GTSNPN, CDR2 SVGIG (reference sequence). V lost 6 bases and J lost 0, with 3 bases in between. In DNA form, the CDR3 reads TGTGCCTGCATCTCTGGGGCCAACGTCCTGACTTTC. The encoded protein is CACISGANVLTF. Based on the CDR3 plus reference TRBV30 and TRBJ2-6, the full variable domain is SQTIHQWPATLVQPVGSPLSLECTVEGTSNPNLYWYRQAAGRGLQLLFYSVGIGQISSEVPQNLSASRPQDRQFILSSKKLLLSDSGFYLCACISGANVLTFGAGSRLTVL.

This clonotype was seen at least ten times. The J gene is TRBJ2-7, the V gene TRBV24-1; D gene ambiguous. This CDR3 spans 13 amino acids. V lost 4 bases and J 0 bases, leaving 6 bases between the germline ends. CDR1 KGHDR and CDR2 SFDVKD come from the germline V gene. The CDR3 reads CATSEAHSYEQYF. The CDR3 coding sequence is TGTGCCACCAGTGAAGCGCACTCCTACGAGCAGTACTTC.

This clonotype was counted a few times. The chain recombines TRBV19 with TRBJ2-2; either TRBD1 or TRBD2 may fit D (5 bases each). The CDR3 is made up of 19 amino acids. Germline values: CDR1 LNHDA, CDR2 SQIVND (reference sequence). The germline V and J ends were trimmed by 1 base and 1 base, with 19 bases remaining between them. The CDR3 loop reads CASSIGGSFLARNTGELFF. As DNA, the CDR3 is TGTGCCAGTAGTATAGGGGGCAGCTTTTTAGCGAGGAACACCGGGGAGCTGTTTTTT.

This clonotype was recorded many times. V and J are TRBV6-5 and TRBJ2-3; TRBD1 aligns across 7 bases. Germline-derived CDR1 and CDR2 are MNHEY and SVGAGI. J was trimmed by 4 bases and V by 2 bases; bases with no gene match: 12. The CDR3 has 17 amino acids. The DNA for the CDR3 is TGTGCCAGCAGTTACGCCCGAGGGACAGCACAAGCAGATACGCAGTATTTT. This gives the protein CASSYARGTAQADTQYF.

This clonotype was detected ten times or more. The chain has TRBV5-1 and TRBJ2-7; D ambiguous. CDR1 and CDR2 (germline): SGHRS, YFSETQ. Trimming took off 4 bases at V and 3 bases at J, with 11 bases between the two ends. The CDR3 spans 13 residues. The CDR3 DNA is TGCGCCAGCAGCCCAGATGAGCACTACGAGCAGTACTTC. Protein sequence: CASSPDEHYEQYF.

Details on this clonotype: A much larger clone is a single base away; this may be a read error. This chain connects TRBV2 to TRBJ2-5; D unclear. Germline CDR1 reads SNHLY; CDR2 reads FYNNEI. The CDR3 has 10 residues. CDR3 bases: TGTGCCAGCTGGGAAGAGGCCCAGTACTTC. Protein: CASWEEAQYF.

This clonotype was observed a handful of times. With a much larger clone just one base away, this may be a read error. This rearrangement joins TRBV6-2 or TRBV6-3 to TRBJ2-3, with TRBD2 matching 7 bases. Germline V gene data show CDR1 as MNHEY and CDR2 as SVGEGT. There are 17 residues in the CDR3. The junction had 14 bases not matched to a gene; V was cut back by 4 bases and J by 4 bases. The CDR3 protein is CASSSPTSRRNADTQYF. CDR3 nucleotide sequence: TGTGCCAGCAGTTCTCCGACTAGCAGGAGGAACGCAGATACGCAGTATTTT.

This clonotype was picked up a small number of times. The chain couples TRBV9 to TRBJ1-3; D is uncertain. CDR1 is SGDLS and CDR2 is YYNGEE in the germline V gene. Trimming stripped 4 bases from V and 4 bases from J, with 21 bases between. The CDR3 totals 17 residues. This CDR3 reads CASSLSTRGTRGNTIYF. The CDR3 bases are TGTGCCAGCAGCCTAAGTACTCGGGGAACGCGCGGAAACACCATATATTTT.